This TCR beta chain is from a study of blood T cell repertoires in COVID-19. The wider study: Acute and convalescent COVID-19 samples came from the United States, Italy and Spain. The analysed material was cDNA or gDNA that came from T cells, B-cell-depleted T cells, or PBMCs.

The assay was immunoSEQ multiplex PCR, and TCRdb's table has in-frame clones only and misses some. The data hold roughly 350,000 clones, with over 75% observed a single time. V trimming: 1 base; J trimming: 3 bases; junction bases outside the gene matches: 6. Germline loops: CDR1 SGHKS, CDR2 YYEKEE (reference sequence). This CDR3 is built from 16 residues. This receptor was identified in a woman in her forties or fifties with active or convalescent COVID-19. This chain joins TRBV5-5 and TRBJ2-2; TRBD1 agrees at 7 bases. What was sequenced was peripheral blood. Written as DNA, the CDR3 is TGTGCCAGCAGCTTGTTGGCGACAGGGTACACCGGGGAGCTGTTTTTT. This codes for CASSLLATGYTGELFF. The entire variable domain, with the rest obtained from reference TRBV5-5 and TRBJ2-2, is as follows: DAGVTQSPTHLIKTRGQQVTLRCSPISGHKSVSWYQQVLGQGPQFIFQYYEKEERGRGNFPDRFSARQFPNYSSELNVNALLLGDSALYLCASSLLATGYTGELFFGEGSRLTVL.